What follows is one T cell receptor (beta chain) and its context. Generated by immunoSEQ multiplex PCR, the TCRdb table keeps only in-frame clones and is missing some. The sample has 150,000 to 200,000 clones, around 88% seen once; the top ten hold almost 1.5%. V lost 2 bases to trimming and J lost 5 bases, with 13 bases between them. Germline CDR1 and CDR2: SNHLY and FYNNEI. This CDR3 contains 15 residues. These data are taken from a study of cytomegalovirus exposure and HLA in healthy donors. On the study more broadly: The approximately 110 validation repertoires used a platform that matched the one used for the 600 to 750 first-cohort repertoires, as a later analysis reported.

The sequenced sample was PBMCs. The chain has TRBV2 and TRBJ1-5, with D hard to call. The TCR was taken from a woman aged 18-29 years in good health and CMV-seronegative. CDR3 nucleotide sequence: TGTGCCAGCAGTGAACGACGGGGAACCTATCAGCCCCAGCATTTT. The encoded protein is CASSERRGTYQPQHF.